This entry lists 9 T cell receptor beta chains sequenced from one sample in a study of cytomegalovirus exposure and HLA in healthy donors. Primers for the PCR totalled 60 Vbeta and 13 Jbeta. Repertoires were generated with immunoSEQ multiplex PCR, while TCRdb's copy carries only in-frame clones and drops some. The sample lists some 100,000 clones; around 80% were seen once. The specimen was PBMCs. The receptors here all came from a woman aged 45 to 65 in good health and CMV-seropositive.

This clone was seen a handful of times. The chain joins TRBV5-1 to TRBJ1-1; possible D gene TRBD1, 6 bases. Germline V gene data show CDR1 as SGHRS and CDR2 as YFSETQ. CDR3 length: 12 amino acids. The V end lost 2 bases, the J end lost 8 bases, and 10 bases lay between the germline ends. The CDR3 here is CASSFQGTEAFF. The CDR3 DNA follows: TGCGCCAGCAGCTTTCAGGGGACCGAAGCTTTCTTT. The entire variable domain, with the rest obtained from reference TRBV5-1 and TRBJ1-1, is as follows: KAGVTQTPRYLIKTRGQQVTLSCSPISGHRSVSWYQQTPGQGLQFLFEYFSETQRNKGNFPGRFSGRQFSNSRSEMNVSTLELGDSALYLCASSFQGTEAFFGQGTRLTVV.

This clone was picked up one time. The chain recombines TRBV4-2 with TRBJ1-3; no clear D. The germline V gene has CDR1 LGHNA and CDR2 YNFKEQ. CDR3 length equals 15 residues. Trimming left V 3 bases short and J 0 bases short, with 9 bases between. The CDR3: CASSQEESSGNTIYF. The DNA of the CDR3 is TGTGCCAGCAGCCAGGAGGAGAGCTCTGGAAACACCATATATTTT.

V is TRBV2 and J is TRBJ1-1; 9 bases are shared with TRBD1. CDR1 and CDR2 from the germline V gene are SNHLY and FYNNEI. The ends lost 7 bases at V and 5 bases at J; junction bases unmatched: 5. There are 13 residues in the CDR3. Written as DNA, the CDR3 is TGTGCCAGCATTCGACAGGGGGTGACTGAAGCTTTCTTT. Protein sequence: CASIRQGVTEAFF.

The chain couples TRBV6-1 to TRBJ2-7, with a tentative D call TRBD1 (7 bases). Deletions cut 5 bases from V and 3 bases from J, with 8 bases between. Germline assignment: CDR1 MNHNS and CDR2 SASEGT. The CDR3 is 12 residues long. In nucleotides, the CDR3 is TGTGCCAGCAGTCAGGGGGGCTACGAGCAGTACTTC. Protein: CASSQGGYEQYF.

The chain combines TRBV5-1 with TRBJ1-4; the match to TRBD1 covers 8 bases. CDR1 SGHRS and CDR2 YFSETQ come from the germline V gene. V was pared by 7 bases and J by 8 bases, with 10 bases of the junction left unmatched. CDR3 length equals 14 residues. For the CDR3, the DNA is TGCGCCAGCCAGACAGGGGAGGTAGGAGAAAAACTGTTTTTT. This translates into CASQTGEVGEKLFF.

This chain joins TRBV18 and TRBJ1-3; 10 positions agree with TRBD1. The CDR3 length is 16 residues. V lost 3 bases to trimming and J lost 4 bases; unmatched junction nucleotides: 6. In germline, CDR1 is KGHSH, CDR2 LQKENI. The CDR3 spells CASSPAGTGVGNTIYF. CDR3 DNA sequence: TGTGCCAGCTCACCGGCCGGGACAGGGGTCGGAAACACCATATATTTT.

To note about this clone: The conserved closing phenylalanine or tryptophan is absent in this CDR3, likely reflecting a read error. The V call is TRBV10-3, the J call TRBJ1-2, with 11 bases aligning to TRBD1. J lost 8 bases, V lost 9 bases, and 2 bases had no gene match. The CDR3 is 11 residues long. Looked up from germline, CDR1 is ENHRY and CDR2 is SYGVKD. DNA for the CDR3: TGTGCCATTAGGACAGGGGGCGGCTACACCCTC. Its protein is CAIRTGGGYTL.

The rearrangement joins TRBV2 to TRBJ2-1, with 8 bases matching TRBD2. The trim removed 4 bases at V and 8 bases at J, leaving 4 bases unmatched. The CDR3 consists of 13 residues. The germline V gene encodes CDR1 SNHLY and CDR2 FYNNEI. CDR3 coding DNA: TGTGCCAGCAGTGGGGGACTAGTGGATGAGCAGTTCTTC. It specifies CASSGGLVDEQFF.

The V and J genes are TRBV19 and TRBJ1-4, with D hard to call. Trimming took off 5 bases at V and 8 bases at J, with 9 bases between the two ends. This CDR3 contains 12 residues. CDR1 is LNHDA and CDR2 is SQIVND in the germline V gene (reference sequence). The CDR3 protein is CASSLLGEKLFF. The CDR3 coding sequence is TGTGCCAGTAGTCTCCTTGGCGAAAAACTGTTTTTT. The entire variable domain, with the rest obtained from reference TRBV19 and TRBJ1-4, is as follows: DGGITQSPKYLFRKEGQNVTLSCEQNLNHDAMYWYRQDPGQGLRLIYYSQIVNDFQKGDIAEGYSVSREKKESFPLTVTSAQKNPTAFYLCASSLLGEKLFFGSGTQLSVL.